This T cell receptor (beta chain) was retrieved from a study of preoperative IRX-2 immunotherapy in early breast cancer. Noted treatment: preoperative locoregional IRX-2 cytokine immunotherapy. Measured with immunoSEQ multiplex PCR; TCRdb has only the in-frame clones, and not every one. The sample has about 26,000 clones, about three quarters seen once. The TCR sequence derives from a human donor with breast cancer. This sample comprised lymph node tissue, obtained after IRX-2 immunotherapy.

In nucleotides, the CDR3 is TGTGCCTGGAAACCGCCAACTGGGGGCTCCCTTCCCCCCGATAGCAATCAGCCCCAGCATTTT. This gives the protein CAWKPPTGGSLPPDSNQPQHF. The chain employs TRBV30 and TRBJ1-5; D is possibly TRBD1 (6 bases). Trimming pared 4 bases from V and 0 bases from J, leaving 31 bases between. The CDR3 contains 21 residues. The germline V gene has CDR1 GTSNPN and CDR2 SVGIG (reference sequence).